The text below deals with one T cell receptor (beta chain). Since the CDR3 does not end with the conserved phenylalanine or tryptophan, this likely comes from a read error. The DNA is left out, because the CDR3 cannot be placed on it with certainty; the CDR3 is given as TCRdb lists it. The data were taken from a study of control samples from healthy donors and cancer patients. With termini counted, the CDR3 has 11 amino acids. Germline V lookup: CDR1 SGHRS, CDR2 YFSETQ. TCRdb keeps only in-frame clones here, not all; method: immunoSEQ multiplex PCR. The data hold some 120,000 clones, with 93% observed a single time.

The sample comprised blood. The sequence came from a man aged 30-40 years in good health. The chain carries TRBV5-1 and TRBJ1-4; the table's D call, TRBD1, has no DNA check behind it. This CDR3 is CASSLRDRRLA.